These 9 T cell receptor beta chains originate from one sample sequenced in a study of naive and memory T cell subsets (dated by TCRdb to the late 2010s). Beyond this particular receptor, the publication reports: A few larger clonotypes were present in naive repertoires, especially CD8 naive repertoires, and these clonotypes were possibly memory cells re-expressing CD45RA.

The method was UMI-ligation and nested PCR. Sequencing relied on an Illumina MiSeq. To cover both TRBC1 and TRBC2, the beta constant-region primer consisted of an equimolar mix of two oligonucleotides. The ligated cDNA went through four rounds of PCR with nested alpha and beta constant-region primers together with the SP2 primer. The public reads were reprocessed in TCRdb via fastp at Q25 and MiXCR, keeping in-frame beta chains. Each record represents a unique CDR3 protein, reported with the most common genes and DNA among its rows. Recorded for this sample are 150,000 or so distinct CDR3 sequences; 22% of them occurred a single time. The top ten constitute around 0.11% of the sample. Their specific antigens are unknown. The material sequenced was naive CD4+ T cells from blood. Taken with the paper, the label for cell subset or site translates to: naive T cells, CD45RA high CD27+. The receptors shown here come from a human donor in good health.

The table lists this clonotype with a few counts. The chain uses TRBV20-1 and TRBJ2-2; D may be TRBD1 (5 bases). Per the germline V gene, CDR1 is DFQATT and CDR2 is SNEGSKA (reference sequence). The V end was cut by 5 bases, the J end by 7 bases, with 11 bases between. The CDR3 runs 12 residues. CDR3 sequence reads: CSARPGYGELFF. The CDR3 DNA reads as TGCAGTGCTCGACCAGGGTACGGGGAGCTGTTTTTT.

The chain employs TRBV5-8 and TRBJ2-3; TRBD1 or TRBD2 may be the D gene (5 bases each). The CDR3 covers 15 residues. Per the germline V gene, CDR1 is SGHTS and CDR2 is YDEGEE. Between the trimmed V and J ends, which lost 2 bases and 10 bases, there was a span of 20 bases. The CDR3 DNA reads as TGTGCCAGCAGCTTTGCCGGGACCGTCACTCGAGCGCAGTATTTT. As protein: CASSFAGTVTRAQYF.

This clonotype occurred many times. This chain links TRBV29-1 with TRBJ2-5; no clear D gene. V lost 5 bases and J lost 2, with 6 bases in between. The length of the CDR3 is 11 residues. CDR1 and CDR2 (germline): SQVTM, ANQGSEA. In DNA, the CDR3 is TGCAGCGTTCGCGATCAAGAGACCCAGTACTTC. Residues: CSVRDQETQYF.

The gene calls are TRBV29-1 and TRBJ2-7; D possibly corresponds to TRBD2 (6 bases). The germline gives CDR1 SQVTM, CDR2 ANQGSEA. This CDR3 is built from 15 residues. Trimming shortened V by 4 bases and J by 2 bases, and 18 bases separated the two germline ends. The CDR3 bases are TGCAGCGTTGTCTTGATGGAGGGGAGTACCTACGAGCAGTACTTC. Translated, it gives CSVVLMEGSTYEQYF.

In nucleotides, the CDR3 is TGCAGTGCCCCCTCTGGGCAGGGGAGAGGCAATGAGCAGTTCTTC. The encoded protein is CSAPSGQGRGNEQFF. This sequence joins TRBV20-1 and TRBJ2-1, with a possible D match to TRBD1 (6 bases). V was pared by 6 bases and J by 6 bases, with 21 bases between. The V gene's germline CDR1 is DFQATT and CDR2 SNEGSKA (reference sequence). The CDR3 runs to 15 residues.

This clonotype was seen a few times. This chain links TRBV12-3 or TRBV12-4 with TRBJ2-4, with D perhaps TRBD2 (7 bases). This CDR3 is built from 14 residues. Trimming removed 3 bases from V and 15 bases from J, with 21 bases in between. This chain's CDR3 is CASSFGGLGAGAYF. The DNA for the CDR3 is TGTGCCAGCAGTTTCGGGGGCCTAGGCGCGGGAGCGTACTTC.

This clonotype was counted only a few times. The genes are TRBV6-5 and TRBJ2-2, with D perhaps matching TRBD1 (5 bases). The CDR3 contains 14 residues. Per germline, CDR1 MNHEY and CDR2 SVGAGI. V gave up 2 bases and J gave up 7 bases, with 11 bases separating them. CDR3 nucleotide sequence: TGTGCCAGCAGTTACCAGGGCTTTATCGGGGAGCTGTTTTTT. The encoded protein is CASSYQGFIGELFF.

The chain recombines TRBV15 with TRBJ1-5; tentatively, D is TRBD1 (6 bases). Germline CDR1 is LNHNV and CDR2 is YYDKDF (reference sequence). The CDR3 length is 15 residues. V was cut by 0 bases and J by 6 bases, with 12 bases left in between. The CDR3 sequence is CATSREQGPGQPQHF. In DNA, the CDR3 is TGTGCCACCAGCAGAGAACAGGGTCCAGGTCAGCCCCAGCATTTT.

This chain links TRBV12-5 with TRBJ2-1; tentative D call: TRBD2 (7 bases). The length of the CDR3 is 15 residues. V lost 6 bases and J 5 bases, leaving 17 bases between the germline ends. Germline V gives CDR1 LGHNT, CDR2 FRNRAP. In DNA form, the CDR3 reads TGTGCTAGTGGCCGGGGGGCTAGCGTTAACAATGAGCAGTTCTTC. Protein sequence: CASGRGASVNNEQFF.